Each of the 11 T cell receptor beta chains below was sequenced from the same sample in a study of blood T cell repertoires in COVID-19. The table came from immunoSEQ multiplex PCR; TCRdb's copy has only in-frame clones and leaves some out. In the table there are around 97,000 clones, more than 85% of which are singletons. Sequenced: peripheral blood. All receptors derive from a human donor in a cohort sampled during active COVID-19.

The genes are TRBV6-5 and TRBJ2-1; maybe TRBD2 (6 bases). In germline, CDR1 is MNHEY, CDR2 SVGAGI. The CDR3 covers 15 residues. V dropped 5 bases and J dropped 8 bases, with 19 bases sitting between them. The DNA for the CDR3 is TGTGCCAGCAGTAAGGGACTGGACTACATCGATGAGCAGTTCTTC. Translating it yields CASSKGLDYIDEQFF.

This clone was recorded only once. This chain uses TRBV14 with TRBJ2-7; 11 bases are shared with TRBD1. From germline, CDR1 is SGHDN and CDR2 FVKESK. Losses at the gene ends were 1 base for V and 7 bases for J; bases not matched to a gene: 6. This CDR3 contains 15 residues. Written as DNA, the CDR3 is TGTGCCAGCAGCCAAGGCGGACAGGGGGCGAGTGAGCAGTACTTC. It is translated as CASSQGGQGASEQYF.

The rearrangement joins TRBV6-5 to TRBJ1-2; the D gene is possibly TRBD1 (5 bases). There are 12 residues in the CDR3. Looked up from germline, CDR1 is MNHEY and CDR2 is SVGAGI. V lost 8 bases to trimming and J lost 6 bases, with 13 bases between them. Here the CDR3 DNA reads TGTGCCAGCCGGGGGGTCGGCGATGGCTACACCTTC. Translation gives CASRGVGDGYTF.

This clone was detected only a few times. This CDR3 is CASIRLGEPDSPLHF. The CDR3 DNA sequence: TGTGCCAGCATCCGTCTCGGGGAGCCAGACTCACCCCTCCACTTT. V usage is TRBV7-9 and J usage is TRBJ1-6, with D unclear. Trimming removed 7 bases at V and 10 bases at J, with 20 bases between. Germline assignment: CDR1 SEHNR and CDR2 FQNEAQ (reference sequence). The CDR3 consists of 15 residues. Looking up the rest from reference TRBV7-9 and TRBJ1-6 gives the full variable domain: DTGVSQNPRHKITKRGQNVTFRCDPISEHNRLYWYRQTLGQGPEFLTYFQNEAQLEKSRLLSDRFSAERPKGSFSTLEIQRTEQGDSAMYLCASIRLGEPDSPLHFGNGTRLTVT.

The chain combines TRBV24-1 with TRBJ2-5; 7 nucleotides align to TRBD2. J lost 2 bases, V lost 4 bases, and 6 bases had no gene match. The CDR3 has 15 amino acids. Germline V lookup: CDR1 KGHDR, CDR2 SFDVKD. CDR3 in DNA: TGTGCCACCAGTGAGTCAGGGAGGGGACAAGAGACCCAGTACTTC. Its translation is CATSESGRGQETQYF.

V is TRBV19 and J is TRBJ2-7, with D hard to call. Germline V CDR1 and CDR2: LNHDA, SQIVND (reference sequence). V lost 5 bases to trimming and J lost 0 bases, with 11 bases between them. CDR3 size: 14 residues. For the CDR3, the DNA is TGTGCCAGTAGTGCGGTCGGTTCCTCCTACGAGCAGTACTTC. Translated, it gives CASSAVGSSYEQYF.

This chain links TRBV4-1 with TRBJ2-1; a possible D gene is TRBD2 (6 bases). CDR3 length: 15 amino acids. Germline V CDR1 and CDR2: MGHRA, YSYEKL. V was cut by 4 bases and J by 5 bases, with 15 bases left in between. DNA for the CDR3: TGCGCCAGCAGCCCCACTAGCAATCGCGACAATGAGCAGTTCTTC. Protein: CASSPTSNRDNEQFF.

The chain carries TRBV2 and TRBJ1-5; tentatively, D is TRBD1 (5 bases). Germline V gene data show CDR1 as SNHLY and CDR2 as FYNNEI. The V and J ends lost 6 bases and 2 bases respectively, with 11 bases between them. There are 14 residues in the CDR3. The CDR3 bases are TGTGCCAGCAGCCAGGGTGGCGGCAATCAGCCCCAGCATTTT. Its translation: CASSQGGGNQPQHF.

Concerning this clone: Compared with germline, one end of the junction differs, possibly owing to a read error. The rearrangement links TRBV3-1 (or the pseudogene TRBV3-2) to TRBJ2-3, with 12 bases fitting TRBD1. The V gene's germline CDR1 is LGHDT and CDR2 YNNKEL (reference sequence). The CDR3 spans 17 residues. The CDR3, as DNA: TGTGCCAGCAGCCCTCAAAATCCGGGACAGGGGGCCACGAGATGGCATTTT. Translated, it gives CASSPQNPGQGATRWHF.

V is TRBV27 and J is TRBJ2-3; 7 bases line up with TRBD1. V dropped 3 bases and J dropped 7; count of bases not matched to a gene: 4. CDR1 MNHEY and CDR2 SMNVEV come from the germline V gene (reference sequence). This CDR3 contains 13 residues. This chain's CDR3 is CASSFHRGNTQYF. The CDR3 bases are TGTGCCAGCAGTTTCCACAGGGGAAATACGCAGTATTTT.

The rearrangement joins TRBV3-1 (or the pseudogene TRBV3-2) to TRBJ2-6; TRBD2 is a possible D gene (6 bases). From germline, CDR1 is LGHDT and CDR2 YNNKEL (reference sequence). CDR3 length: 16 amino acids. V lost 5 bases and J lost 1, with 12 bases in between. In DNA form, the CDR3 reads TGTGCCAGCAGCTTCTTGGGGGGTTCTGGGGCCAACGTCCTGACTTTC. Translating it yields CASSFLGGSGANVLTF.